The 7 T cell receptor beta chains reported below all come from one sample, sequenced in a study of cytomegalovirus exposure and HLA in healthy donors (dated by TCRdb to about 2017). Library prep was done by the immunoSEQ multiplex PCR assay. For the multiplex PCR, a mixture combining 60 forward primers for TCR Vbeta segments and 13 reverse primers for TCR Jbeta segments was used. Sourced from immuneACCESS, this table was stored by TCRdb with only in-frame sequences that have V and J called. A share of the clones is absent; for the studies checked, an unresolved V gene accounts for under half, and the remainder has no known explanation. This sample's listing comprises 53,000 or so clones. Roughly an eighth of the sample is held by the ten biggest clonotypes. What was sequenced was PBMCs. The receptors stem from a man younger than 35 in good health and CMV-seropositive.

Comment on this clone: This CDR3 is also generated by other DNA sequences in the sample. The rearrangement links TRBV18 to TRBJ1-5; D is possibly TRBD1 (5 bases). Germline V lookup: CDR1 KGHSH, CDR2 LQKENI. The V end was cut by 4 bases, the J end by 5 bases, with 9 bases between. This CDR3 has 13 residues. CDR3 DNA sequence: TGTGCCAGCTCACGGGGCGGAGATCAGCCCCAGCATTTT. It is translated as CASSRGGDQPQHF.

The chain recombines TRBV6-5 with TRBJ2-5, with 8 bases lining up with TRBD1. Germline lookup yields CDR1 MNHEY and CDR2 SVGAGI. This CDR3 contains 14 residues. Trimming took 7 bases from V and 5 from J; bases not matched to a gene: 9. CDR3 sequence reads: CASTPRAGGETQYF. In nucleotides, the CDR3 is TGTGCCAGCACCCCACGGGCAGGGGGCGAGACCCAGTACTTC.

DNA for the CDR3: TGTGCCAGCAGCTTAGATTTGCTAGCGGGGTGGAACGAGCAGTACTTC. Translated: CASSLDLLAGWNEQYF. The chain combines TRBV11-2 with TRBJ2-7, with 9 bases lining up with TRBD2. Germline V lookup: CDR1 SGHAT, CDR2 FQNNGV. The ends lost 0 bases at V and 5 bases at J; junction bases unmatched: 8. The CDR3 runs to 16 residues.

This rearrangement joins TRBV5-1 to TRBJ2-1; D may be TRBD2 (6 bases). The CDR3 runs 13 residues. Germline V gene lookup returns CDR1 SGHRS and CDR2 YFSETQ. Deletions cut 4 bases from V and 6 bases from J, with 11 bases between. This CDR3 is CASSAGLVNEQFF. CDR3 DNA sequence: TGCGCCAGCAGCGCGGGACTTGTCAATGAGCAGTTCTTC.

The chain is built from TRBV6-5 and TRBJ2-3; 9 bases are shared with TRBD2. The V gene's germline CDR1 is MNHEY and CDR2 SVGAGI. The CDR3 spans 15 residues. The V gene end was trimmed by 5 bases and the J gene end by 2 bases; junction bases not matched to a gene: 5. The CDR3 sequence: CASSGLAGVTDTQYF. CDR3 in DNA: TGTGCCAGCAGTGGGTTAGCGGGGGTCACAGATACGCAGTATTTT.

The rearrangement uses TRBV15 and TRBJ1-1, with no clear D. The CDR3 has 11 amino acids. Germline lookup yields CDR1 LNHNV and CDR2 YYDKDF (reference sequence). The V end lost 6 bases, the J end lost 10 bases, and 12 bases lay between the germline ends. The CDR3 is CATRSVSGAFF. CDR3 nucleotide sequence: TGTGCCACCAGGAGCGTATCGGGAGCTTTCTTT.

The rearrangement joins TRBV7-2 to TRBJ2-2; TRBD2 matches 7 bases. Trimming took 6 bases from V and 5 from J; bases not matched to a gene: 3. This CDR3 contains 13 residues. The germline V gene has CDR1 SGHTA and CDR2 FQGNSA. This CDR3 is CASRGGSTGELFF. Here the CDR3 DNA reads TGTGCCAGCAGAGGCGGGAGTACCGGGGAGCTGTTTTTT. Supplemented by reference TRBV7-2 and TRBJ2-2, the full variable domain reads GAGVSQSPSNKVTEKGKDVELRCDPISGHTALYWYRQSLGQGLEFLIYFQGNSAPDKSGLPSDRFSAERTGGSVSTLTIQRTQQEDSAVYLCASRGGSTGELFFGEGSRLTVL.